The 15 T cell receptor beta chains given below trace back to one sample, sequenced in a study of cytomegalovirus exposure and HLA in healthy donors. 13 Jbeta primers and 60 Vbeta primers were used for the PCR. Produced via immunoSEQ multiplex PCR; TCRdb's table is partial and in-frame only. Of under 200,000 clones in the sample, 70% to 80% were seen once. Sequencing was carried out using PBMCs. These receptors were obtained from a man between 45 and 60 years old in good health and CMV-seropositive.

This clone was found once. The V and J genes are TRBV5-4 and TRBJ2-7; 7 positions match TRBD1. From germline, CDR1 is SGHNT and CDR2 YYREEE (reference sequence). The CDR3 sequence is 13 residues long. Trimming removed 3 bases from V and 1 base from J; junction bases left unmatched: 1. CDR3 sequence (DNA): TGTGCCAGCAGCTGGGGACAGTCCTACGAGCAGTACTTC. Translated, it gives CASSWGQSYEQYF.

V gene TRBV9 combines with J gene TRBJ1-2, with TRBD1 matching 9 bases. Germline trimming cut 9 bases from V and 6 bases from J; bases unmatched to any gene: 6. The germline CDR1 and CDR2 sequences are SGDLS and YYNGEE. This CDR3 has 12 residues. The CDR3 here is CATWDRANGYTF. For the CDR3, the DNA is TGTGCCACCTGGGACAGGGCAAATGGCTACACCTTC.

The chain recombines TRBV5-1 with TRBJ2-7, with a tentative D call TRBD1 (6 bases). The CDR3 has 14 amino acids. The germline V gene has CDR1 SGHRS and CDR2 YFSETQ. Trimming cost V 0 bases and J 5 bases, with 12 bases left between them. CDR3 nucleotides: TGCGCCAGCAGCTTGGTCGACAGGCAGGACGAGCAGTACTTC. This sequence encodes CASSLVDRQDEQYF.

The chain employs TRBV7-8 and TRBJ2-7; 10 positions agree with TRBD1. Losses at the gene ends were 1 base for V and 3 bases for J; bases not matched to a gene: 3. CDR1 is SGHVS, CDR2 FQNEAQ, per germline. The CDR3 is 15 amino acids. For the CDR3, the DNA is TGTGCCAGCAGCTTAGTAGGGACAGGGGACTACGAGCAGTACTTC. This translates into CASSLVGTGDYEQYF.

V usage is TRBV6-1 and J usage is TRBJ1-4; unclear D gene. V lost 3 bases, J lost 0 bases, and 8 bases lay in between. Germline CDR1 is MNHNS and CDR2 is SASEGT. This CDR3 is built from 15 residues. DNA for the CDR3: TGTGCCAGCAGTGACCTTCGCGCAACTAATGAAAAACTGTTTTTT. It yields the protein CASSDLRATNEKLFF.

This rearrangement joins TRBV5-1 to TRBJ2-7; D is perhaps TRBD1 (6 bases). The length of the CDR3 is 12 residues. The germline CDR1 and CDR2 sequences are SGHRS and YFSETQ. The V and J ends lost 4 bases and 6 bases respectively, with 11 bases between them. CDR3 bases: TGCGCCAGCAGCCCAGGGGTATTCGAGCAGTACTTC. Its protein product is CASSPGVFEQYF.

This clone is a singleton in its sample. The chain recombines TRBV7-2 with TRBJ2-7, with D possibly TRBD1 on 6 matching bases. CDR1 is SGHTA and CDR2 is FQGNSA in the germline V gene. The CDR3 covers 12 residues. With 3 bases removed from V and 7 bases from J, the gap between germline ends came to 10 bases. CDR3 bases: TGTGCCAGCAGCTTCTCAGGGGTTGAGCAGTACTTC. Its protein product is CASSFSGVEQYF. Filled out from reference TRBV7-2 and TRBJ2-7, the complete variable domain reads GAGVSQSPSNKVTEKGKDVELRCDPISGHTALYWYRQSLGQGLEFLIYFQGNSAPDKSGLPSDRFSAERTGGSVSTLTIQRTQQEDSAVYLCASSFSGVEQYFGPGTRLTVT.

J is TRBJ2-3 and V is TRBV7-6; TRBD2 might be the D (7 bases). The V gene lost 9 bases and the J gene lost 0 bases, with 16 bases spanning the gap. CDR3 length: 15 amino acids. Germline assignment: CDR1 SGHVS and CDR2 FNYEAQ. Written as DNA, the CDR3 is TGTGCCAGAGGGGGGGGAGGAGGGAGCACAGATACGCAGTATTTT. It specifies CARGGGGGSTDTQYF.

CDR3 in DNA: TGTGCCAGCAGCCCCGTGGGTAGGGGTCCAAATCAGCCCCAGCATTTT. Translating gives CASSPVGRGPNQPQHF. This chain joins TRBV28 and TRBJ1-5, with D possibly TRBD1 on 5 matching bases. Trimming took 6 bases from V and 4 from J, leaving 19 bases between them. Germline CDR1 reads MDHEN; CDR2 reads SYDVKM. The CDR3 loop spans 16 amino acids.

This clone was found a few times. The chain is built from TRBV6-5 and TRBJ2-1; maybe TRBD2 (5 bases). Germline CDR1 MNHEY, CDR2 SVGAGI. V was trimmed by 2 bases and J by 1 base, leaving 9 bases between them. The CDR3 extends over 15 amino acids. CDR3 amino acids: CASSYASPSYNEQFF. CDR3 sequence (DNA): TGTGCCAGCAGTTACGCTAGCCCGTCCTACAATGAGCAGTTCTTC.

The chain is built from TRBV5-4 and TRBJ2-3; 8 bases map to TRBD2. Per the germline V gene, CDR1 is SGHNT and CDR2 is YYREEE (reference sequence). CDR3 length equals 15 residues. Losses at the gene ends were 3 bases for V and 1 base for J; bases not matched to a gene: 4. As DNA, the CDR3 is TGTGCCAGCAGCTCGGCACTAGCGGGCACAGATACGCAGTATTTT. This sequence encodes CASSSALAGTDTQYF.

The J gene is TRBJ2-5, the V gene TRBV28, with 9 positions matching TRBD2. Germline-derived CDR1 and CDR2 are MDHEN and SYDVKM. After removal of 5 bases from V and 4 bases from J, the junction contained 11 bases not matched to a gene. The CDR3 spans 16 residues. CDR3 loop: CASSPGLAYLRETQYF. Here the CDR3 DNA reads TGTGCCAGCAGTCCCGGACTAGCGTATCTCCGAGAGACCCAGTACTTC.

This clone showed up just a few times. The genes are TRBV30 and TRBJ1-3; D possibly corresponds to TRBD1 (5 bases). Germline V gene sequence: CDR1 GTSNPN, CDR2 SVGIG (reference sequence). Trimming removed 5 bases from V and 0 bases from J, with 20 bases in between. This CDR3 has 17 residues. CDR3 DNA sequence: TGTGCCTGGTCAACGGGGGAGGGGATTAGCTCTGGAAACACCATATATTTT. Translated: CAWSTGEGISSGNTIYF. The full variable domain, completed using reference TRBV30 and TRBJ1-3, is SQTIHQWPATLVQPVGSPLSLECTVEGTSNPNLYWYRQAAGRGLQLLFYSVGIGQISSEVPQNLSASRPQDRQFILSSKKLLLSDSGFYLCAWSTGEGISSGNTIYFGEGSWLTVV.

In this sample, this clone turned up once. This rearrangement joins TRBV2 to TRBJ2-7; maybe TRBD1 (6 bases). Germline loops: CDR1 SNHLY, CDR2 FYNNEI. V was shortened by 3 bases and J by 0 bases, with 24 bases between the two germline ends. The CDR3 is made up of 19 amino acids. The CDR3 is CASSDSVGVAQGSSYEQYF. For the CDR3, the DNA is TGTGCCAGCAGTGACTCGGTCGGCGTCGCACAGGGTAGCTCCTACGAGCAGTACTTC. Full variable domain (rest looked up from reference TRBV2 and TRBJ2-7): EPEVTQTPSHQVTQMGQEVILRCVPISNHLYFYWYRQILGQKVEFLVSFYNNEISEKSEIFDDQFSVERPDGSNFTLKIRSTKLEDSAMYFCASSDSVGVAQGSSYEQYFGPGTRLTVT.

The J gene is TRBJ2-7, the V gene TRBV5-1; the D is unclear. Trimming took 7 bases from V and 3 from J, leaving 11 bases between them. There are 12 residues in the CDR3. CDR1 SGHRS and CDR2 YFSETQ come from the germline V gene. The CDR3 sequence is CASGQDIYEQYF. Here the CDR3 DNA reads TGCGCCAGCGGTCAGGATATCTACGAGCAGTACTTC.